This T cell receptor beta chain was profiled in a study of T cells expressing NK-cell markers. Germline loops: CDR1 SQVTM, CDR2 ANQGSEA. This CDR3 region has 13 residues. TCRdb processed the 5' RACE reads again and assigns one entry to each CDR3 protein, with no DNA. The sample includes about 550,000 distinct CDR3 sequences. This sequence was found in a man younger than 35 in good health. The sequenced sample was blood T cells: a sorted CD56 or NKG2C T cell subset, CD4+ or CD8+ T cells, or bulk PBMC T cells (not recorded which). V is TRBV29-1 and J is TRBJ2-7; TCRdb gives TRBD1 as the D gene, but with no DNA this cannot be confirmed. CDR3: CSLFRDRAHEQYF.